This T cell receptor beta chain was identified during a study of cytomegalovirus exposure and HLA in healthy donors (dated by TCRdb to the late 2010s). Concerning the study at large: In an earlier analysis of several hundred of the donors, approximately 300 Gb of sequence data and 90 million to 130 million unique TCR beta sequences from about 179 million T cells were reported. Every repertoire in the discovery cohort had been generated on one and the same sequencing platform. Several DR-DQ haplotypes were treated as single units for association and clustering because of strong linkage in the cohort. HLA typing included class I and class II loci at four-digit resolution. The study aimed to test whether cataloging public T cell receptors could reveal signatures of past pathogen exposure. Among 398 genotyped donors of the cohort, an average of around 250,000 unique TCR beta nucleotide sequences was sequenced per donor, of which about 20% were non-productive. Genome-wide SNP genotypes for about 55% of the roughly 670 donors were used in a later genetic analysis, which treated that subset as a discovery cohort. Alongside the repertoire data, information on donor age, sex, ethnicity and CMV serostatus was compiled. A later analysis re-examined previously published TCR beta repertoires from more than 650 donors and added high-resolution HLA genotyping to investigate patterns of TCR occurrence. Around 320 gigabases of sequencing data and approximately 84 million unique TCR sequences were included in an early release covering about 600 HLA-typed donors. Along with the approximately 700-subject first cohort, a separate validation cohort of over a hundred different subjects was used. The study combined high-throughput TCR immunosequencing, statistical association of individual TCRs with disease status, and machine learning to predict cytomegalovirus infection status. The number of typed donors differed by locus: roughly 629-640 for A, B, C, DRB1 and DQB1; approximately 530 for DQA1; some 610 for DPA1; and 450 to 480 for DPB1. Rather than using new phenotypic data, the later analysis identified candidate immune exposures from TCR beta sequences and from how often those sequences occurred across donors. The genetic ancestry cluster associated with self-reported Caucasian donors included 81% of the roughly 390 genotyped donors. The study profiled the T cell repertoires of hundreds of subjects by immunosequencing and related them to cytomegalovirus serostatus. To decide whether each TCR beta V gene segment behaved as functional or pseudogenic, an earlier analysis of approximately 620 of the donors relied on high-throughput TCR beta sequencing. On the study overall, not on this receptor specifically: According to a later analysis, most CMV-associated TCR beta chains appeared to be HLA-restricted, and the HLA associations seemed to be driven largely by CMV exposure. A cluster of highly shared sequence variants was judged likely to represent a technical artifact of the sequencing pipeline. An association between a missense DCLRE1C variant and V-gene and J-gene trimming of TCR beta chains was found in a later genetic analysis and replicated in an independent cohort. A later analysis associated some 17,000 TCR beta sequences with specific HLA alleles at a false discovery rate of 0.05. Some IMGT-functional V segments, including TRBV6-2 and TRBV6-3, could not be told apart with the 87-base-pair reads, so those segments were excluded. While some public TCRs were present in many individuals, most TCR sequences turned up only very rarely across donors. When HLA alleles, especially DR and DQ, strongly co-occurred, attributing TCR associations to individual alleles was difficult. Because HLA typing was unavailable for some donors at each locus, only the typed subset was used in association tests. Because counts were too low, roughly 18 rarely observed V segments, including chromosome 9 orphons, were left out of the earlier analysis of 587 of the donors. Linkage disequilibrium might explain the correlated functional status among segregating V segments, but an unknown experimental factor could not be ruled out. In a later analysis, HLA-associated TCR beta chains were found to be more clonally expanded and to have lower generation probabilities than equally common non-associated chains. According to a later analysis, parvovirus B19, influenza, CMV and Epstein-Barr virus appeared linked to several top co-occurrence clusters. The classifier was reported to diagnose cytomegalovirus status with high specificity and sensitivity in both the original cohort and the validation cohort. A later genetic analysis reported fewer N-insertions in productive TCRs among donors in an Asian-associated ancestry cluster than the roughly 640-donor mean. According to the authors, the approach could potentially be generalized to other disease states and immunological phenotypes. In vitro tests confirmed that a few of the cytomegalovirus-associated TCR beta chains recognize cytomegalovirus antigens. According to a later analysis, TCR association rates differed among HLA loci, with DRB1 alleles showing the most associated TCRs and HLA-C alleles showing the fewest. In an earlier analysis of several hundred of the donors, most TCR beta V segments were observed in productive rearrangements about 90% or about 30% of the time, broadly matching IMGT annotations. The only immune exposure information available for the cohort was CMV serostatus. The presence/absence analyses assumed that sequencing depth was roughly uniform across donors, and that assumption may not be true. The cohort was sequenced for TCR beta chains only, and without alpha or paired-chain data the features that could be detected were limited. A further reported finding was that TCR beta sequences accurately predicted the HLA-A and HLA-B alleles for most subjects in the first cohort. The study gave a list of under 200 TCR beta chains associated with cytomegalovirus.

Trimming at the junction amounts to 5 bases on V and 3 bases on J, and the germline ends lie 17 bases apart. As encoded in the germline V gene, CDR1 is LGHNA while CDR2 is YSLEER. From its cysteine to its phenylalanine, the CDR3 spans 15 amino acids. The only DNA kept is the CDR3, 45 bases in frame from the first base. Library prep was done by the immunoSEQ multiplex PCR assay. A mixture of 60 forward primers for TCR Vbeta segments and 13 reverse primers for TCR Jbeta segments was used in the multiplex PCR. Amplification of the CDR3 region of rearranged TCR beta genes was performed with a multiplex PCR assay on genomic DNA. The Illumina HiSeq System was used to sequence the amplified TCR beta libraries as 87-base-pair reads. For the original study's pipeline: A later analysis counted some 80 million unique TCR beta chains across the 500 to 850 repertoires, and 9 million to 14 million of these chains were shared by at least two donors. A nearest-neighbor algorithm error-corrected the raw reads and collapsed the reads into unique sequences, merging closely related sequences to remove PCR and sequencing errors. CDR3 sequences were aligned to IMGT reference sequences to assign V, D and J gene segments. For a sequence to be retained, a match of at least six nucleotides was required to both a V gene segment and a J gene segment. Rearrangements were called productive when the CDR3 lacked stop codons and stayed in frame with V and J; all others were non-productive. CDR3 was defined by IMGT convention, running from the second conserved V-encoded cysteine to the conserved J-encoded phenylalanine. Sequences without an unambiguous match to a single V gene segment were excluded from the earlier analysis of 450 to 750 of the donors. In an earlier analysis of several hundred of the donors, V segments were called functional above 56.7% productive rearrangements and were called segregating when the between-donor standard deviation exceeded 5%. To diagnose cytomegalovirus status from the catalog of TCR beta chain sequences, a statistical classification framework was built. V and J gene assignment, in a later analysis, came from comparing TCR nucleotide sequences with IMGT/GENE-DB human TR gene sequences. In a later analysis, CDR3 sequences and most-parsimonious VDJ recombination scenarios were assigned using the TCRdist pipeline. A later analysis defined each TCR beta chain by its CDR3 amino acid sequence plus V-gene family, and excluded reads lacking a unique V-gene family. In a later analysis, 500 to 650 highly shared, low-generation-probability nucleotide sequences were removed to address suspected cross-contamination and a sequencing artifact. In a later analysis, a clonal expansion index was calculated for each public chain from normalized within-repertoire ranks of inferred template counts. In a later analysis, generation probabilities were computed using a VDJ recombination model fitted to out-of-frame rearrangements, and the results were checked against IGoR. Hypergeometric tests were used in a later analysis to score TCR-TCR, TCR-HLA and TCR-CMV co-occurrence, with a repertoire-size bias correction applied to the TCR pairs. In a later analysis, false discovery rates were estimated by permuting HLA or CMV assignments 20 times. In a later analysis, co-occurring TCRs were grouped using DBSCAN, and TCRdist sequence similarity was added for clustering within HLA-allele-positive subsets. Co-occurrence clustering excluded repertoires with fewer than 30,000 or more than 120,000 public chains, plus five with anomalous nucleotide sharing. TCRdb holds this immuneACCESS table with in-frame rearrangements only. Some clones are missing; in checked studies, unresolved V genes explain under half, and the rest has no known cause. The DNA was the basis for D and trimming; V, J and clone size are from that table. Here the sample has some 110,000 clones; approximately 80% occur a single time. Of the sample, 3.9% is held by the ten largest clones.

The cohort consisted of 650 to 850 healthy bone marrow donors. Cohort members were all nominally healthy when sampled, although unrecorded immune exposures were likely present. The donor was CMV seronegative and was included in the group of a few hundred seronegative cohort members. A peripheral blood sample was collected from each donor, and TCR beta sequencing was performed on peripheral blood mononuclear cells. The Qiagen DNeasy Blood Extraction Kit was used to extract genomic DNA from the blood cell samples. In the case of this clone: Its antigen is not yet known. No base quality information exists; no much larger clone differs at one position.

The chain uses TRBV4-3 and TRBJ2-7; the D segment cannot be called with confidence. Material: PBMCs. The clonotype originates from a woman in her twenties or thirties in good health and CMV-seronegative. CDR3 sequence: CASSDTIGPLYEQYF. Here is the DNA: TGCGCCAGCAGCGATACTATTGGTCCGCTCTACGAGCAGTACTTC.